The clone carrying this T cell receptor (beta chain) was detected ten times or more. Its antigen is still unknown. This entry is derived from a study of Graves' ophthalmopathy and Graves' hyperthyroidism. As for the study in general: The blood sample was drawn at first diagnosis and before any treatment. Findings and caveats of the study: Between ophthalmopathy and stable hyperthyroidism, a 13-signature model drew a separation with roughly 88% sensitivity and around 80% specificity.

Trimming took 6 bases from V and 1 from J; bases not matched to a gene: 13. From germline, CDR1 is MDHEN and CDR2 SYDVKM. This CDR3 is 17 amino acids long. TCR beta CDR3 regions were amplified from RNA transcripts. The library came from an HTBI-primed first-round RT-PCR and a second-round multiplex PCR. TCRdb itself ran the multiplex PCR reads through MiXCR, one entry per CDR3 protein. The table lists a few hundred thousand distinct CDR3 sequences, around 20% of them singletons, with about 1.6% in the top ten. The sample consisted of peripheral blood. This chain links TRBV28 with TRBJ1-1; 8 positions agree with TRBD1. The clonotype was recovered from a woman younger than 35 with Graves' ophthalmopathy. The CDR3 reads CASSRTGRVTPNTEAFF. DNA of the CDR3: TGTGCCAGCAGCCGGACAGGGAGAGTGACTCCGAACACTGAAGCTTTCTTT.